This T cell receptor (beta chain) was profiled in a study of regulatory T cells in long-lasting Graves disease. Study-level results: Persistent disease exhibited a predilection for TRBV28, TRBJ1-2 and TRBJ2-5.

The germline V gene encodes CDR1 MGHRA and CDR2 YSYEKL. There are 14 residues in the CDR3. With 1 base removed from V and 2 bases from J, the gap between germline ends came to 6 bases. Turning to this clonotype: The antigen is not known.

Time point specified: persistent/refractory GD, antithyroid drugs over 5 years with positive TRAb. RNA from PBMCs was the source of the TCR library. Patients all came to the study from an endocrinology department in Xi'an, China. Assembly of TCR beta libraries relied on iRepertoire HTBI primers together with Arm-PCR of CDR3 regions. TCRdb reprocessed the multiplex PCR reads via MiXCR and lists one record per CDR3 protein. The sample holds about 430,000 distinct CDR3 sequences, under 25% seen once. The sample here was peripheral blood mononuclear cells (PBMCs), taken when the disease was refractory, from a patient treated with antithyroid drugs. The chain has TRBV4-1 and TRBJ1-5; no firm D call. This receptor was identified in a female donor with Graves disease. The DNA for the CDR3 is TGCGCCAGCAGCCAAGCTGGGGGCAATCAGCCCCAGCATTTT. Encoded protein: CASSQAGGNQPQHF.